The clone carrying this T cell receptor beta chain was detected ten times or more. Its specificity is unknown. The data derive from a study of spatial heterogeneity in lung cancer. Looking at the study overall: The average appearance count of each unique TCR and UMI combination in raw reads was more than nine.

Points from the study as a whole: Ubiquitous, expanded tumor-derived TCRs were more frequently observed in blood at resection than at follow-up.

Indicated time point: sample taken at primary tumor resection. The sequenced material consisted of unsorted whole RNA from tumor, nontumor lung or frozen PBMC. The library protocol tagged each TCR cDNA with a unique molecular identifier. TCRdb re-called the 5' RACE reads with MiXCR, one entry per CDR3 protein. The sample carries approximately 90,000 distinct CDR3 sequences, under 9% recorded once. The sample consisted of PBMCs, taken at surgery. This clonotype was sampled from a male donor with early-stage non-small cell lung cancer.

The CDR3 sequence is CASSPSGGTGELFF. The CDR3 DNA follows: TGTGCCAGCAGCCCCAGCGGGGGCACCGGGGAGCTGTTTTTT. The J gene is TRBJ2-2, the V gene TRBV7-9; 8 bases agree with TRBD2. V shed 5 bases and J 4 bases; nucleotides not matched to a gene: 3. Germline V CDR1 and CDR2: SEHNR, FQNEAQ (reference sequence). This CDR3 is 14 amino acids long.